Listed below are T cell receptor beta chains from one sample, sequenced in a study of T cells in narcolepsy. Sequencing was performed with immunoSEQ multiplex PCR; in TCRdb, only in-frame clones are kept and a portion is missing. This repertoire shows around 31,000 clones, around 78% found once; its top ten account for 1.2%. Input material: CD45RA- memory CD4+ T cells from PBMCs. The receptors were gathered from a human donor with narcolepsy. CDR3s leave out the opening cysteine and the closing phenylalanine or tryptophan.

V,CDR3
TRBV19,ASNRGETYEQY
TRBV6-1,ASTRRQTSNYGYT
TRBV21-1,ASRSHGGVEQY
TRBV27,ASRVMANSYEQY
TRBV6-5,ASSYRTGNYGYT
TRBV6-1,ASRLYREDGYT
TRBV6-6,AAVKAGDTEAF
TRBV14,ASTSSDRFPLL
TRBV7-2,ASSPDRGGGTDTQY
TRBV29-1,SVGQGSGANVLT
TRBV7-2,ASSQRGRTSGGANVLT
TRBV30,AWGRSNSYEQY
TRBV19,ASSRGGTNHQPQH